This TCR beta chain is from a study of blood T cell repertoires in COVID-19. Study in general: Some COVID-19 samples were acute and others convalescent; all came from the United States, Italy and Spain. PBMCs, B-cell-depleted T cells, or T cells were the source of the cDNA or gDNA that made up the material.

In the study's own analysis: Estimates of nucleated cell counts were drawn from the amplification of reference gene primers. Libraries were prepared by immunoSEQ multiplex PCR; TCRdb keeps only in-frame clonotypes and omits some of them. The V and J calls and clone size were taken over from that table, and D and trimming were inferred from the DNA. The data show roughly 200,000 clones, over 70% seen once. The germline CDR1 and CDR2 sequences are MDHEN and SYDVKM. V was pared by 1 base and J by 6 bases, with 18 bases between. The CDR3 sequence is 17 residues long. The clonotype was recovered from a man aged 35 to 55 with active or convalescent COVID-19. The sample comprised peripheral blood. The chain has TRBV28 and TRBJ1-4; possible D gene TRBD1, 6 bases. The CDR3 here is CASSLLGGARVDEKLFF. DNA of the CDR3: TGTGCCAGCAGTTTATTAGGGGGGGCGCGTGTGGATGAAAAACTGTTTTTT.